Each of the 9 T cell receptor beta chains below was sequenced from the same sample in a study of T cell responses to AZD1222 COVID-19 vaccine. Assay: immunoSEQ multiplex PCR; the TCRdb copy retains only in-frame clones and omits some. The table lists 150,000 to 200,000 clones, 90% of them singletons. The material was peripheral blood, obtained on day 0 of AZD1222 vaccination. The receptors come from an adult in good health.

The chain combines TRBV27 with TRBJ1-2; maybe TRBD1 (5 bases). This CDR3 contains 15 residues. Germline loops: CDR1 MNHEY, CDR2 SMNVEV (reference sequence). V was clipped by 5 bases and J by 9 bases, with 22 bases between them. CDR3 nucleotides: TGTGCCAGCAGTCCGGGGGTCCAGGGCACTGTTAGCTACACCTTC. Its translation is CASSPGVQGTVSYTF.

This clone was detected only a few times. V gene TRBV11-1 combines with J gene TRBJ2-5, with 10 bases identical to TRBD2. Germline lookup yields CDR1 SGHAT and CDR2 FQDESV (reference sequence). The length of the CDR3 is 16 residues. With V trimmed by 1 base and J by 4 bases, 6 bases remained unmatched. The DNA of the CDR3 is TGTGCCAGCAGCTTAGGAAGCGGGGGGGCCAGAGAGACCCAGTACTTC. Residues: CASSLGSGGARETQYF.

The chain is built from TRBV29-1 and TRBJ1-2; the D is unclear. V was clipped by 2 bases and J by 7 bases, with 14 bases between them. CDR3 size: 13 residues. Germline V gives CDR1 SQVTM, CDR2 ANQGSEA. The CDR3 here is CSVEKAGRGGYTF. CDR3 in DNA: TGCAGCGTTGAAAAAGCAGGCCGGGGTGGCTACACCTTC. Full variable domain (outside the CDR3, taken from reference TRBV29-1 and TRBJ1-2): SAVISQKPSRDICQRGTSLTIQCQVDSQVTMMFWYRQQPGQSLTLIATANQGSEATYESGFVIDKFPISRPNLTFSTLTVSNMSPEDSSIYLCSVEKAGRGGYTFGSGTRLTVV.

This sequence joins TRBV2 and TRBJ2-7; 9 nucleotides agree with TRBD2. Trimming cost V 11 bases and J 0 bases; bases outside gene matches: 2. The CDR3 is 12 residues long. The germline V gene has CDR1 SNHLY and CDR2 FYNNEI. CDR3 loop: CAAGGLSYEQYF. The CDR3 DNA follows: TGTGCCGCGGGGGGGCTCTCCTACGAGCAGTACTTC.

The chain has TRBV29-1 and TRBJ1-2; D is possibly TRBD1 (6 bases). Germline CDR1 and CDR2: SQVTM and ANQGSEA. The CDR3 runs to 13 residues. V lost 2 bases and J lost 8, with 15 bases in between. CDR3 sequence reads: CSVEIGGLGGYTF. CDR3 nucleotides: TGCAGCGTTGAAATTGGGGGGCTCGGCGGCTACACCTTC.

This clone was observed a few times. CDR3: CASSPDRSVLSSGNTIYF. The DNA for the CDR3 is TGTGCCAGCTCACCTGACAGGTCCGTCCTAAGCTCTGGAAACACCATATATTTT. The chain has TRBV18 and TRBJ1-3; a possible D gene is TRBD1 (6 bases). Germline assignment: CDR1 KGHSH and CDR2 LQKENI. The CDR3 is 18 residues long. V gave up 3 bases and J gave up 0 bases, with 18 bases separating them.

The genes are TRBV21-1 and TRBJ2-5; the table calls TRBD1, which could not be checked here. TRBV21-1 represents a pseudogene. This CDR3 has 12 residues. The CDR3 region has the DNA TGTGCCAGCAGCGGGGCAGCGGAGACCCAGTACTTC. It yields the protein CASSGAAETQYF.

This rearrangement joins TRBV9 to TRBJ2-7; D possibly corresponds to TRBD2 (7 bases). This CDR3 is built from 15 residues. The germline gives CDR1 SGDLS, CDR2 YYNGEE. Trimming removed 0 bases from V and 3 bases from J, with 13 bases in between. The CDR3 nucleotides read TGTGCCAGCAGCGTAGCTTGGGGAGGGGGCTACGAGCAGTACTTC. Its protein product is CASSVAWGGGYEQYF.

The DNA for the CDR3 is TGTGCCACCAGCGGAAGCGGGGGAGCCACAGATACGCAGTATTTT. It codes for CATSGSGGATDTQYF. J is TRBJ2-3 and V is TRBV15; 8 nucleotides match TRBD2. Trimming cost V 5 bases and J 2 bases; bases outside gene matches: 6. This CDR3 comprises 15 residues. In germline, CDR1 is LNHNV, CDR2 YYDKDF (reference sequence).